Following are 9 T cell receptor beta chains from one sample sequenced in a study of regulatory T cells in long-lasting Graves disease. CDR3 regions were amplified by Arm-PCR using iRepertoire HTBI primers to build TCR beta libraries. TCRdb independently ran MiXCR on the multiplex PCR reads; one entry per CDR3 protein. Among roughly 380,000 distinct CDR3 sequences listed, less than 20% were seen once. Time point specified: newly diagnosed GD, antithyroid drugs for less than 3 months. Preparation of the TCR library used RNA extracted from PBMCs. The sequenced sample was peripheral blood mononuclear cells (PBMCs), obtained at new diagnosis, from a patient treated with antithyroid drugs. These receptors were taken from a female donor with Graves disease.

This clonotype was detected ten times or more. V and J are TRBV4-1 and TRBJ1-1; tentatively, D is TRBD1 (6 bases). This CDR3 is built from 15 residues. Trimming left V 1 base short and J 1 base short, with 10 bases between. The germline V gene encodes CDR1 MGHRA and CDR2 YSYEKL. The CDR3 sequence is CASSQGGGRNTEAFF. The CDR3 DNA is TGCGCCAGCAGCCAAGGGGGGGGCAGGAACACTGAAGCTTTCTTT.

Comments on this clonotype: Since a much larger clone is just one base distant, this may be a read error. The rearrangement uses TRBV9 and TRBJ2-7; a weak D match, TRBD2 (6 bases). This CDR3 contains 13 residues. Germline V CDR1 and CDR2: SGDLS, YYNGEE. The CDR3 region is CVSSEGTGYEQYF. CDR3 DNA: TGTGTCAGCAGCGAAGGGACTGGGTACGAGCAGTACTTC.

There are a few counts of this clonotype. A junction end diverges from the germline sequence, so it may reflect a read error. This rearrangement joins TRBV3-1 to TRBJ2-1; 10 bases are shared with TRBD2. Germline V gene sequence: CDR1 LGHDT, CDR2 YNNKEL (reference sequence). The CDR3 covers 16 residues. The CDR3, as DNA: TGTGACAGCAGTCCAATGGCACTAGCGGGGTCCAATGAGCAGTTCTTC. Amino acid sequence: CDSSPMALAGSNEQFF.

This clonotype has a count of ten or more. The chain carries TRBV10-3 and TRBJ2-3; 14 nucleotides agree with TRBD2. Germline V gene lookup returns CDR1 ENHRY and CDR2 SYGVKD. Trimming cost V 7 bases and J 6 bases; bases outside gene matches: 6. This CDR3 contains 15 residues. This chain's CDR3 is CAINKGLAGEDTQYF. The CDR3 DNA reads TGTGCCATCAACAAGGGACTAGCGGGGGAGGATACGCAGTATTTT.

This clonotype was detected ten times or more. V gene TRBV27 combines with J gene TRBJ2-1; 12 nucleotides line up with TRBD2. Per germline, CDR1 MNHEY and CDR2 SMNVEV (reference sequence). The CDR3 consists of 16 residues. J was trimmed by 3 bases and V by 3 bases; bases with no gene match: 3. The CDR3 region has the DNA TGTGCCAGCAGTTTCCCTAGCGGGAGGGTCTACAATGAGCAGTTCTTC. It codes for CASSFPSGRVYNEQFF.

The chain uses TRBV9 and TRBJ1-2; the match to TRBD1 covers 7 bases. Unmatched junction bases numbered 7, after V lost 3 bases and J lost 8 bases. The CDR3 length is 13 residues. Germline assignment: CDR1 SGDLS and CDR2 YYNGEE. The DNA of the CDR3 is TGTGCCAGCAGCGACGCAACAGGGGCCGGCTACACCTTC. Its protein is CASSDATGAGYTF.

This clonotype was observed at least ten times. The chain carries TRBV7-3 and TRBJ1-1; 7 bases are a match to TRBD1. Trimming cost V 4 bases and J 7 bases; bases outside gene matches: 6. The CDR3 runs to 13 residues. Germline assignment: CDR1 SGHTA and CDR2 FQGTGA. This chain's CDR3 is CASSSDRQGEAFF. In DNA, the CDR3 is TGTGCCAGCAGCTCTGACCGACAGGGTGAAGCTTTCTTT. The whole variable domain, filled in from reference TRBV7-3 and TRBJ1-1, reads GAGVSQTPSNKVTEKGKYVELRCDPISGHTALYWYRQSLGQGPEFLIYFQGTGAADDSGLPNDRFFAVRPEGSVSTLKIQRTERGDSAVYLCASSSDRQGEAFFGQGTRLTVV.

This clonotype has a count of ten or more. The chain joins TRBV7-9 to TRBJ2-7; D call uncertain. The CDR3 length is 13 residues. CDR1 and CDR2 (germline): SEHNR, FQNEAQ (reference sequence). V was cut by 2 bases and J by 6 bases, with 11 bases left in between. CDR3: CASSLSLGPEQYF. In DNA form, the CDR3 reads TGTGCCAGCAGCTTATCCCTCGGGCCCGAGCAGTACTTC.

This clonotype was observed a few times. V is TRBV4-1 and J is TRBJ2-7, with D perhaps matching TRBD1 (6 bases). The V gene's germline CDR1 is MGHRA and CDR2 YSYEKL. The CDR3 is 16 amino acids. Trimming took 0 bases from V and 3 from J, leaving 15 bases between them. The CDR3 here is CASSQETGTKIYEQYF. CDR3 DNA: TGCGCCAGCAGCCAAGAAACCGGGACAAAGATCTACGAGCAGTACTTC.